The clone carrying this T cell receptor beta chain was seen ten or more times. Its matching antigen is unknown. This entry is derived from a study of T cells in Graves' hyperthyroidism and ophthalmopathy. Amplification of TCR beta CDR3 regions was performed using RNA transcripts as template. A set of HTBI primers served as the primers for a first-round RT-PCR of the TCR CDR3. TCRdb reanalysed the multiplex PCR reads using MiXCR and keeps one entry per CDR3 protein. The profile covers more than 50,000 distinct CDR3 sequences, with roughly 52% appearing a single time and 9.5% to 15% taken by the ten largest. Germline V gene sequence: CDR1 LNHDA, CDR2 SQIVND (reference sequence). V was pared by 6 bases and J by 0 bases, with 19 bases of the junction left unmatched. CDR3 length: 21 amino acids. Overall study results and limits: Stable hyperthyroidism was told apart from ophthalmopathy by a model built on 13 V-J features. Most clonotypes expanded in thyroid above 0.001 were likewise present in blood.

V is TRBV19 and J is TRBJ2-1; TRBD2 matches 11 bases. What was sequenced was blood. The source is a woman aged 25 to 45 with Graves' ophthalmopathy. CDR3 loop: CASSQLWGGLAGGSSYNEQFF. The CDR3 nucleotides are TGTGCCAGTAGCCAGTTGTGGGGAGGGCTAGCGGGAGGAAGCTCCTACAATGAGCAGTTCTTC. Using reference TRBV19 and TRBJ2-1 for the parts outside the CDR3, the full variable domain is DGGITQSPKYLFRKEGQNVTLSCEQNLNHDAMYWYRQDPGQGLRLIYYSQIVNDFQKGDIAEGYSVSREKKESFPLTVTSAQKNPTAFYLCASSQLWGGLAGGSSYNEQFFGPGTRLTVL.